The 17 T cell receptor beta chains below come from one sample, sequenced in a study of long-term antiretroviral therapy in people with HIV. The authors ran the immunoSEQ assay, v3.0, at survey level. TCRdb's copy holds only in-frame clones and misses some; the assay was immunoSEQ multiplex PCR. The repertoire holds some 18,000 clones, with more than 80% as singletons. The sample in question was unsorted PBMCs, obtained 0.6 years after starting antiretroviral therapy. The receptors stem from a woman between 18 and 29 years old with HIV.

As to this clone: Because the CDR3's place on the DNA is in doubt, the DNA is left out and the CDR3 is given as listed by TCRdb. The chain joins TRBV5-1 to TRBJ2-4; the table's D call, TRBD2, was not checked against the DNA. The CDR3 totals 24 residues, both ends included. Germline V gives CDR1 SGHRS, CDR2 YFSETQ. The CDR3 sequence is CASSQLGTSIDIQYFGVGIDIQYF.

Remarks on this clone: One end of the junction is discordant with germline, which a read error may explain. The chain couples TRBV5-1 to TRBJ1-1; tentatively, D is TRBD1 (5 bases). The CDR3 is 16 residues long. Germline CDR1 and CDR2: SGHRS and YFSETQ. This CDR3 reads CASSLAGRGPNSEAFF. The CDR3 coding sequence is TGCGCCAGCAGCTTGGCGGGTCGGGGCCCGAACTCTGAAGCTTTCTTT.

The chain employs TRBV7-9 and TRBJ2-7, with D unresolved. V lost 4 bases, J lost 0 bases, and 16 bases lay in between. The CDR3 extends over 16 amino acids. Germline CDR1 SEHNR, CDR2 FQNEAQ (reference sequence). In DNA, the CDR3 is TGTGCCAGCAGCTCGTTCTCTGCCGGAAGCTCCTACGAGCAGTACTTC. It encodes CASSSFSAGSSYEQYF. The full variable domain, in which reference TRBV7-9 and TRBJ2-7 provide the parts outside the CDR3, is DTGVSQNPRHKITKRGQNVTFRCDPISEHNRLYWYRQTLGQGPEFLTYFQNEAQLEKSRLLSDRFSAERPKGSFSTLEIQRTEQGDSAMYLCASSSFSAGSSYEQYFGPGTRLTVT.

This rearrangement joins TRBV18 to TRBJ2-5, with a weak D call TRBD1 (5 bases). Trimming took 8 bases from V and 2 from J, leaving 18 bases between them. The germline gives CDR1 KGHSH, CDR2 LQKENI. CDR3 size: 15 residues. Here the CDR3 reads CASVEIQGLQETQYF. CDR3 DNA sequence: TGTGCCAGCGTCGAAATCCAGGGTCTTCAAGAGACCCAGTACTTC.

V usage is TRBV6-5 and J usage is TRBJ2-6; unclear D gene. This CDR3 is built from 14 residues. The V gene's germline CDR1 is MNHEY and CDR2 SVGAGI. Trimming pared 6 bases from V and 6 bases from J, leaving 12 bases between. This chain's CDR3 is CASRYLNSANVLTF. For the CDR3, the DNA is TGTGCCAGCAGGTATCTAAACTCGGCCAACGTCCTGACTTTC.

This clone has a single count. The V call is TRBV6-6, the J call TRBJ2-4, with D perhaps TRBD2 (5 bases). Germline loops: CDR1 MNHNY, CDR2 SVGAGI (reference sequence). The germline V and J ends were trimmed by 0 bases and 5 bases, with 11 bases remaining between them. This CDR3 has 15 residues. CDR3 in DNA: TGTGCCAGCAGTTACTCGTCCCGTAGCGAAAACATTCAGTACTTC. Translation gives CASSYSSRSENIQYF.

The CDR3 reads CASSSGQGAAYEQYF. The CDR3 DNA follows: TGTGCCAGCAGCTCGGGACAGGGGGCCGCCTACGAGCAGTACTTC. This chain uses TRBV11-1 with TRBJ2-7; 12 bases line up with TRBD1. Trimming at V came to 4 bases and at J to 2 bases, leaving 3 bases not matched to a gene. This CDR3 region has 15 residues. The germline gives CDR1 SGHAT, CDR2 FQDESV (reference sequence).

The chain combines TRBV5-8 with TRBJ2-7; TRBD1 might be the D (6 bases). The V gene lost 2 bases and the J gene lost 3 bases, with 9 bases spanning the gap. The CDR3 extends over 13 amino acids. Germline loops: CDR1 SGHTS, CDR2 YDEGEE. The CDR3 is CASSFMDSYEQYF. The CDR3 region has the DNA TGTGCCAGCAGCTTTATGGACAGCTACGAGCAGTACTTC.

The V call is TRBV28, the J call TRBJ1-5; D uncertain. The length of the CDR3 is 16 residues. Deletions cut 1 base from V and 2 bases from J, with 12 bases between. The V gene's germline CDR1 is MDHEN and CDR2 SYDVKM. CDR3 nucleotides: TGTGCCAGCAGTTTATCGGCGGGATGGGGCAATCAGCCCCAGCATTTT. This encodes CASSLSAGWGNQPQHF.

V is TRBV14 and J is TRBJ2-7, with 11 bases fitting TRBD1. CDR1 is SGHDN and CDR2 is FVKESK in the germline V gene. The CDR3 sequence is 15 residues long. V shed 4 bases and J 4 bases; nucleotides not matched to a gene: 6. This CDR3 is CASSPVDRGLYEQYF. The CDR3 region has the DNA TGTGCCAGCAGCCCTGTGGACAGGGGGCTGTACGAGCAGTACTTC.

This clone showed up just a few times. The rearrangement joins TRBV4-2 to TRBJ1-5; the D is unclear. The CDR3 is made up of 16 amino acids. Trimming took 4 bases from V and 4 from J, leaving 17 bases between them. Germline values: CDR1 LGHNA, CDR2 YNFKEQ. In DNA form, the CDR3 reads TGTGCCAGCAGCCCTGGACGGGAATCCACTAATCAGCCCCAGCATTTT. Amino acids: CASSPGRESTNQPQHF.

Only a few counts were recorded for this clone. The J gene is TRBJ1-2, the V gene TRBV7-3, with TRBD1 matching over 8 bases. This CDR3 has 12 residues. Trimming at V came to 5 bases and at J to 8 bases, leaving 4 bases not matched to a gene. Germline CDR1 and CDR2: SGHTA and FQGTGA. The CDR3 spells CASSPDRGGYTF. CDR3 bases: TGTGCCAGCAGCCCCGACAGGGGCGGCTACACCTTC. Full variable domain (outside the CDR3, taken from reference TRBV7-3 and TRBJ1-2): GAGVSQTPSNKVTEKGKYVELRCDPISGHTALYWYRQSLGQGPEFLIYFQGTGAADDSGLPNDRFFAVRPEGSVSTLKIQRTERGDSAVYLCASSPDRGGYTFGSGTRLTVV.

CDR3 sequence (DNA): TGTGCCAGCAGTGAACTGGGGACCTACGAGCAGTACTTC. It is translated as CASSELGTYEQYF. The rearrangement links TRBV25-1 to TRBJ2-7; unclear D gene. The CDR3 loop spans 13 amino acids. Trimming stripped 2 bases from V and 2 bases from J, with 7 bases between. CDR1 and CDR2 from the germline V gene are MGHDK and SYGVNS.

The chain has TRBV2 and TRBJ2-3; 7 bases line up with TRBD2. Germline lookup yields CDR1 SNHLY and CDR2 FYNNEI. The CDR3 totals 15 residues. The J segment lost 4 bases and the V segment lost 2 bases, leaving 6 bases of the junction unmatched. The CDR3 DNA reads as TGTGCCAGCAGTGAACGCGGGAGAGGGCCAGATACGCAGTATTTT. This gives the protein CASSERGRGPDTQYF. Looking up the rest from reference TRBV2 and TRBJ2-3 gives the full variable domain: EPEVTQTPSHQVTQMGQEVILRCVPISNHLYFYWYRQILGQKVEFLVSFYNNEISEKSEIFDDQFSVERPDGSNFTLKIRSTKLEDSAMYFCASSERGRGPDTQYFGPGTRLTVL.

The V gene is TRBV15, the J gene TRBJ2-1; D perhaps matches TRBD1 (6 bases). Trimming removed 3 bases from V and 10 bases from J, with 16 bases in between. This CDR3 contains 14 residues. Germline CDR1 is LNHNV and CDR2 is YYDKDF (reference sequence). This chain's CDR3 is CATSRGAPLLEQFF. The CDR3 DNA is TGTGCCACCAGCAGGGGGGCGCCACTCTTAGAGCAGTTCTTC.

The table lists this clone with a count of one. The chain has TRBV25-1 and TRBJ1-4; 7 bases align to TRBD1. Per germline, CDR1 MGHDK and CDR2 SYGVNS. The ends lost 4 bases at V and 10 bases at J; junction bases unmatched: 6. This CDR3 spans 13 amino acids. CDR3 DNA sequence: TGTGCCAGCAGTGTACAGACAGGGAGAAAACTGTTTTTT. Amino acid sequence: CASSVQTGRKLFF.

The genes are TRBV5-1 and TRBJ1-1; 7 positions agree with TRBD1. This CDR3 has 17 residues. J lost 4 bases, V lost 2 bases, and 14 bases had no gene match. Per the germline V gene, CDR1 is SGHRS and CDR2 is YFSETQ. The CDR3 is CASSFFTRGLGSTEAFF. CDR3 sequence (DNA): TGCGCCAGCAGCTTTTTCACGAGGGGGCTTGGTAGCACTGAAGCTTTCTTT.